This T cell receptor beta chain derives from a study of blood T cell repertoires in COVID-19. Sequencing used immunoSEQ multiplex PCR; TCRdb keeps in-frame clones, though not all of them. The sample shows 100,000 to 150,000 clones, around 76% of them seen only once. Source material: peripheral blood. The receptor's source is a man older than 75 with COVID-19, enrolled during active disease.

The CDR3 reads CASSPRSGGDSPLHF. CDR3 DNA: TGTGCCAGCAGCCCCCGCTCGGGGGGAGATTCACCCCTCCACTTT. The chain recombines TRBV7-2 with TRBJ1-6; a possible D gene is TRBD1 (5 bases). The CDR3 is made up of 15 amino acids. The germline CDR1 and CDR2 sequences are SGHTA and FQGNSA. Trimming pared 5 bases from V and 8 bases from J, leaving 16 bases between.